Shown below are 16 T cell receptor beta chains from a single sample sequenced in a study of blood T cells in healthy people across ages (dated by TCRdb to the mid-2010s). The library relied on 5' RACE. Data came from an Illumina HiSeq 2500. A second roughly 7 to 11 cycle PCR used a sample-barcoded 5' primer and a J-beta primer mix. The public sequencing data were trimmed at Q25 with fastp and processed into clonotypes with MiXCR by TCRdb, which kept only in-frame beta chains. Identical CDR3 protein sequences are pooled into one entry, listed with their most common genes and DNA. Counted in this sample were around 1,000,000 distinct CDR3 sequences; around 25% of them appeared once. 0.65% to 0.95% of the sample is taken by the ten largest. These same records also appear under a second study, on T cells of mothers and their children.

Sequencing was performed on blood. The receptors derive from a girl aged 2 to 10 in good health.

The chain has TRBV20-1 and TRBJ2-4; 9 positions agree with TRBD1. The CDR3 length is 13 residues. The J segment lost 9 bases and the V segment lost 3 bases, leaving 6 bases of the junction unmatched. Germline values: CDR1 DFQATT, CDR2 SNEGSKA (reference sequence). The CDR3 DNA reads TGCAGTGCTAGGGGGGACAGGGATGGCATTCAGTACTTC. It codes for CSARGDRDGIQYF.

CDR3 amino acids: CVKQGTGVGEQYF. CDR3 coding DNA: TGTGTCAAGCAGGGGACAGGGGTGGGCGAGCAGTACTTC. The chain carries TRBV2 and TRBJ2-7; 10 bases align to TRBD1. Germline loops: CDR1 SNHLY, CDR2 FYNNEI. The CDR3 covers 13 residues.

The chain carries TRBV18 and TRBJ2-3, with 9 bases that match TRBD1. Germline CDR1 is KGHSH and CDR2 is LQKENI. V shed 5 bases, J shed 9 bases, and the junction held 15 bases outside the gene matches. This CDR3 contains 16 residues. DNA of the CDR3: TGTGCCAGCTCAACCCCATCTCCGGGACAGGGAGGCACGCAGTATTTT. This gives the protein CASSTPSPGQGGTQYF.

This clonotype has more than one count but fewer than ten. V usage is TRBV12-3 or TRBV12-4 and J usage is TRBJ1-1; no firm D call. CDR3 length: 15 residues. The V end lost 0 bases, the J end lost 2 bases, and 10 bases lay between the germline ends. CDR3 region: CASSLARVVNTEAFF. The CDR3 bases are TGTGCCAGCAGTTTAGCAAGGGTGGTAAACACTGAAGCTTTCTTT.

The chain is built from TRBV7-6 and TRBJ2-4; 9 bases fit TRBD2. V dropped 1 base and J dropped 1; count of bases not matched to a gene: 8. This CDR3 is built from 18 residues. Germline CDR1 reads SGHVS; CDR2 reads FNYEAQ. The CDR3 reads CASSLDGGGGGAKNIQYF. Written as DNA, the CDR3 is TGTGCCAGCAGCTTAGATGGCGGGGGGGGCGGGGCCAAAAACATTCAGTACTTC.

This clonotype appeared a few times. The chain is built from TRBV9 and TRBJ2-1, with 11 bases aligning to TRBD2. With V trimmed by 0 bases and J by 12 bases, 5 bases remained unmatched. The CDR3 sequence is 14 residues long. Germline V CDR1 and CDR2: SGDLS, YYNGEE. CDR3 bases: TGTGCCAGCAGCGTAGAACTAGCGGGAGAGGGGCAGTTCTTC. It encodes CASSVELAGEGQFF.

This clonotype was seen more than once but under ten times. CDR3 protein: CAGSAFSGNQETQYF. The DNA of the CDR3 is TGTGCCGGGTCCGCGTTTAGCGGTAACCAAGAGACCCAGTACTTC. The chain joins TRBV6-1 to TRBJ2-5, with D perhaps TRBD2 (6 bases). This CDR3 comprises 15 residues. V dropped 11 bases and J dropped 0 bases, with 19 bases sitting between them. Germline assignment: CDR1 MNHNS and CDR2 SASEGT.

The sample holds a few counts of this clonotype. The rearrangement joins TRBV7-2 to TRBJ1-2; no firm D call. The germline V gene has CDR1 SGHTA and CDR2 FQGNSA. Trimming removed 5 bases at V and 2 bases at J, with 18 bases between. The CDR3 runs to 16 residues. The CDR3 reads CASSLREVYLNYGYTF. CDR3 nucleotide sequence: TGTGCCAGCAGCCTCCGGGAGGTATATCTAAACTATGGCTACACCTTC.

This rearrangement joins TRBV5-5 to TRBJ2-7, with 7 nucleotides matching TRBD2. V lost 2 bases, J lost 5 bases, and 7 bases stayed unmatched. CDR3 length: 14 amino acids. CDR1 is SGHKS, CDR2 YYEKEE, per germline (reference sequence). CDR3 region: CASSFGGSGNEQYF. The CDR3 nucleotides read TGTGCCAGCAGCTTCGGGGGGTCAGGAAACGAGCAGTACTTC.

This clonotype turned up a few times. J is TRBJ1-1 and V is TRBV6-5, with a weak D call TRBD1 (6 bases). The CDR3 is made up of 14 amino acids. Trimming took off 4 bases at V and 1 base at J, with 10 bases between the two ends. Germline values: CDR1 MNHEY, CDR2 SVGAGI. CDR3 DNA sequence: TGTGCCAGCAGTTCCTGGGACACGAACACTGAAGCTTTCTTT. Translation gives CASSSWDTNTEAFF.

J is TRBJ2-5 and V is TRBV28; D call uncertain. V was shortened by 6 bases and J by 5 bases, with 13 bases between the two germline ends. The CDR3 is 13 amino acids. Germline V gene data show CDR1 as MDHEN and CDR2 as SYDVKM. The DNA of the CDR3 is TGTGCCAGCAGGGTACCGGATAGCGAGACCCAGTACTTC. As protein: CASRVPDSETQYF.

The chain employs TRBV20-1 and TRBJ2-7, with 10 bases matching TRBD2. The CDR3 covers 15 residues. Germline V gene data show CDR1 as DFQATT and CDR2 as SNEGSKA (reference sequence). DNA for the CDR3: TGCTGTGTACTCGACAGCGGGAGGGCCGCTACGGAGCAGTACTTC. Its translation is CCVLDSGRAATEQYF.

The V gene is TRBV12-3 or TRBV12-4, the J gene TRBJ1-1; 8 bases are shared with TRBD1. Trimming took 7 bases from V and 4 from J; bases not matched to a gene: 8. The CDR3 is 14 amino acids. CDR3 sequence: CASTRQGTTTEAFF. For the CDR3, the DNA is TGTGCCAGCACTAGACAGGGGACTACCACTGAAGCTTTCTTT.

The chain couples TRBV29-1 to TRBJ1-1, with D uncertain. Germline-derived CDR1 and CDR2 are SQVTM and ANQGSEA. V was shortened by 4 bases and J by 5 bases, with 14 bases between the two germline ends. This CDR3 is 13 amino acids long. CDR3 in DNA: TGCAGCGTTGCGTTGAGGTTGAGTACTGAAGCTTTCTTT. Amino acid sequence: CSVALRLSTEAFF.

CDR3 amino acids: CASSEGEGGATEAFF. The CDR3 DNA follows: TGTGCCAGCAGCGAGGGGGAGGGAGGGGCCACTGAAGCTTTCTTT. The chain recombines TRBV9 with TRBJ1-1; tentatively, D is TRBD1 (6 bases). V lost 3 bases and J 4 bases, leaving 16 bases between the germline ends. This CDR3 has 15 amino acids. The germline V gene has CDR1 SGDLS and CDR2 YYNGEE.

This clonotype was counted between two and nine times. This chain joins TRBV6-1 and TRBJ1-4, with 9 bases fitting TRBD1. The CDR3 length is 17 residues. V was clipped by 5 bases and J by 6 bases; unmatched bases: 13. Germline CDR1 is MNHNS and CDR2 is SASEGT. This CDR3 reads CASSPRTGVLPYEKLFF. The CDR3 DNA follows: TGTGCCAGCAGTCCAAGGACAGGGGTCCTGCCCTATGAAAAACTGTTTTTT.